This T cell receptor beta chain comes out of a study of blood T cell repertoires in COVID-19. Across the study: Samples taken during acute and convalescent COVID-19 were collected in the United States, Italy and Spain. PBMCs, B-cell-depleted T cells, or T cells were the source of the cDNA or gDNA that made up the material.

As handled by the study authors: Amplification with reference gene primers provided the estimates of nucleated cell counts. Data came from immunoSEQ multiplex PCR; TCRdb stores just in-frame clones and leaves some out. D and trimming come from the DNA, and the V and J calls and clone size come from that table. The sample holds 93,000 or so clones; around 88% are singletons and the top ten take about 3%. Germline V gives CDR1 LGHDT, CDR2 YNNKEL (reference sequence). The CDR3 covers 14 residues. V lost 7 bases and J lost 4; bases outside the gene matches: 7. Sequencing was done on a sample of peripheral blood. The J gene is TRBJ1-1, the V gene TRBV3-1 (or the pseudogene TRBV3-2); the match to TRBD1 covers 9 bases. The clonotype was recovered from a human donor in a cohort sampled during active COVID-19. DNA of the CDR3: TGTGCCAGCACCGACAGGGGGTCTAGCACTGAAGCTTTCTTT. Amino acid sequence: CASTDRGSSTEAFF.